Listed here is a single TCR beta chain. The CDR3 contains 16 residues. Germline values: CDR1 LNHDA, CDR2 SQIVND (reference sequence). V gave up 1 base and J gave up 2 bases; unmatched junction bases: 6. In the study's own analysis: Cell counts per sample came from amplifying reference gene primers. Sequenced by immunoSEQ multiplex PCR; TCRdb stores in-frame clones only, minus some. From that table come the V and J calls and clone size; the DNA was used to work out D and trimming. Here the sample spans around 36,000 clones, more than 80% being singletons. This sample is drawn from a study of blood T cell repertoires in COVID-19.

Input material: peripheral blood. V gene TRBV19 combines with J gene TRBJ2-7; TRBD2 matches at 9 bases. The clonotype comes from a man in his sixties with acute or convalescent COVID-19. The DNA for the CDR3 is TGTGCCAGTAGTATAGCTGCCGGCGGGAGGGCCTACGAGCAGTACTTC. Encoded protein: CASSIAAGGRAYEQYF.